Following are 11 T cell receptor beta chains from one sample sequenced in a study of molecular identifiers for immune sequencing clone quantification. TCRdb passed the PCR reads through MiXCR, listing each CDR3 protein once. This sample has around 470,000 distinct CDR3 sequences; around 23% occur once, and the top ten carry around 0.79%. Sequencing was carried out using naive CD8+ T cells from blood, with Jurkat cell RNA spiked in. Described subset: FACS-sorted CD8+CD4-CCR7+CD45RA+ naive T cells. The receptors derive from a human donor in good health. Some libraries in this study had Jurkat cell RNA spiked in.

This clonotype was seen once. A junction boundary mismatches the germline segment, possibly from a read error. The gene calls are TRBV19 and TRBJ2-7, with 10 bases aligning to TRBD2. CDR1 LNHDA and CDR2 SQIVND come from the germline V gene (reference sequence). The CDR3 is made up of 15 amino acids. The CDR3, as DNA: TGCGCCAGTAGTATAAGCCTAGCGGGAGTCTACGAGCAGTACTTC. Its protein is CASSISLAGVYEQYF.

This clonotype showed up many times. The CDR3 reads CSVGTEIEAFF. DNA of the CDR3: TGCAGCGTTGGGACAGAAATTGAAGCTTTCTTT. This chain links TRBV29-1 with TRBJ1-1, with D maybe TRBD1 (6 bases). V was pared by 4 bases and J by 7 bases, with 10 bases between. Germline V lookup: CDR1 SQVTM, CDR2 ANQGSEA. This CDR3 region has 11 residues.

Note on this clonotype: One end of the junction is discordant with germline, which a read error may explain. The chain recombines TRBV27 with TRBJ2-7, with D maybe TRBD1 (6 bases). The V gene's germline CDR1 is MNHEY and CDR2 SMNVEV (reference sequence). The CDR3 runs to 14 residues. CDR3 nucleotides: TGTGCCAGCAGTTTAGCAGGGGCAGGAGGCGAGCAGCACTTC. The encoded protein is CASSLAGAGGEQHF.

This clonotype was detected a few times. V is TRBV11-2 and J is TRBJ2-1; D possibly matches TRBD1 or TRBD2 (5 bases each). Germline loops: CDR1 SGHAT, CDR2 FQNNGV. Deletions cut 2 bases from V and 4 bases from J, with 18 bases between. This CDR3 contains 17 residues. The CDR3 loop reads CASSLSLNRDGYNEQFF. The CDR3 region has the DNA TGTGCCAGCAGCTTATCCCTGAACCGGGACGGTTACAATGAGCAGTTCTTC.

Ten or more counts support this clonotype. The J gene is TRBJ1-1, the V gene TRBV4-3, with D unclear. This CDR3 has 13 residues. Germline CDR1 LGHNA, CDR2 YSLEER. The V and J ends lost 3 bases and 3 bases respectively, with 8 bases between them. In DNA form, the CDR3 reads TGCGCCAGCAGCCAGGAACAGCACACTGAAGCTTTCTTT. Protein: CASSQEQHTEAFF.

The CDR3 loop reads CASSQYTRFYGYTF. For the CDR3, the DNA is TGTGCCAGCAGCCAATATACAAGGTTCTATGGCTACACCTTC. The V gene is TRBV14, the J gene TRBJ1-2, with D unresolved. The ends were cut back, 2 bases at V and 4 bases at J, with 11 bases in the middle. Germline V gene lookup returns CDR1 SGHDN and CDR2 FVKESK. The CDR3 is 14 amino acids.

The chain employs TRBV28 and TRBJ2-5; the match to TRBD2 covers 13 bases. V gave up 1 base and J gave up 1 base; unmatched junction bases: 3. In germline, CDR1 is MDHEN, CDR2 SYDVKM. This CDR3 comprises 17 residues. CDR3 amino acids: CASSLSRTSGSQETQYF. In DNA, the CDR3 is TGTGCCAGCAGTTTATCGAGGACTAGCGGGAGCCAAGAGACCCAGTACTTC.

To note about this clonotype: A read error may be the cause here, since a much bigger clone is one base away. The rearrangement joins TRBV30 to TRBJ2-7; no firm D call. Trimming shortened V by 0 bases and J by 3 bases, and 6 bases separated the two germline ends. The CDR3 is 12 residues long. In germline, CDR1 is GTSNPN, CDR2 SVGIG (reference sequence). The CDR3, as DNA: TGTGCCTGGAGTGTTCCGGGCTACGAGCAGTACTTC. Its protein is CAWSVPGYEQYF. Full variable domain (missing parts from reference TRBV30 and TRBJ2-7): SQTIHQWPATLVQPVGSPLSLECTVEGTSNPNLYWYRQAAGRGLQLLFYSVGIGQISSEVPQNLSASRPQDRQFILSSKKLLLSDSGFYLCAWSVPGYEQYFGPGTRLTVT.

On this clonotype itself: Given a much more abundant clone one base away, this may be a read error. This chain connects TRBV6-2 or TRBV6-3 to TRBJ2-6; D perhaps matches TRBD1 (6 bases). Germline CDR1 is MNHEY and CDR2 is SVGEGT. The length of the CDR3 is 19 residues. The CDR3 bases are TGTGCCAGCAGGTACTCGAGATCGGGACATTACTCTGGGGCCAACGTCCTGACTTTC. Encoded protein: CASRYSRSGHYSGANVLTF.

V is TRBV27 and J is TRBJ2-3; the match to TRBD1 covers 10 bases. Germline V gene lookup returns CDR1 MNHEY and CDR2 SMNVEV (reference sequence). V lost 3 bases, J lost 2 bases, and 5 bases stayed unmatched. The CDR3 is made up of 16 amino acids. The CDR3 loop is CASSLTGGAHTDTQYF. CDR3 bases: TGTGCCAGCAGTTTGACAGGGGGCGCCCACACAGATACGCAGTATTTT.

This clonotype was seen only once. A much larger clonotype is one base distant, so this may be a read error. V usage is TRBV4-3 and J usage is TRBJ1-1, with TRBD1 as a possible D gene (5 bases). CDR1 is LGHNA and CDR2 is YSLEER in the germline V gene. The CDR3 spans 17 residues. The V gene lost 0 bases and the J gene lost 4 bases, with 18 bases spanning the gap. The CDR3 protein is CASSQETPTGTSTEAFF. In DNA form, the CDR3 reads TGCGCCAGCAGCCAAGAAACCCCGACGGGGACGAGCACTGAAGCTTTCTTT.